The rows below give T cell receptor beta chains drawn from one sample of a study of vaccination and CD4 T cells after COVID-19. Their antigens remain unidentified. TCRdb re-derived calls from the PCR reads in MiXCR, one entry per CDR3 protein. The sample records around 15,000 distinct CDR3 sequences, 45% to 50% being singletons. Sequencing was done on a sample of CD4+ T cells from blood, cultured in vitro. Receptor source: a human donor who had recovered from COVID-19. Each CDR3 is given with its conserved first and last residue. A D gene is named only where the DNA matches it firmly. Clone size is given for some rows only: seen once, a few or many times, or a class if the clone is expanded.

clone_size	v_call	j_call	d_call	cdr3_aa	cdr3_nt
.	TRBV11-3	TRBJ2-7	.	CASSLSRDSYEQYF	TGTGCCAGCAGCTTAAGCCGGGACTCCTACGAGCAGTACTTC
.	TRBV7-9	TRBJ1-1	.	CASSLGGPGTEAFF	TGTGCCAGCAGCTTAGGGGGGCCTGGCACTGAAGCTTTCTTT
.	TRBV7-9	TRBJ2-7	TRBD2	CASSQAGMGLAASWEQYF	TGTGCCAGCAGCCAGGCAGGGATGGGACTAGCGGCCTCTTGGGAGCAGTACTTC
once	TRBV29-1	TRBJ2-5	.	CSVEIGSETQYF	TGCAGCGTTGAAATTGGCTCGGAGACCCAGTACTTC
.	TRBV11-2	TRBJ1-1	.	CASSLVQLRTKAFF	TGTGCCAGCAGCTTAGTACAGCTACGGACAAAAGCTTTCTTT
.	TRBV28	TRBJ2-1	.	CASSSLTPGYNEQFF	TGTGCCAGCAGCTCCTTGACTCCGGGATACAATGAGCAGTTCTTC
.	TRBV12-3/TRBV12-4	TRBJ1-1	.	CASNFRGGPEAFF	TGTGCCAGCAATTTTAGGGGGGGCCCTGAAGCTTTCTTT
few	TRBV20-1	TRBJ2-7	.	CSASGATYEQYF	TGCAGTGCTAGCGGGGCTACCTACGAGCAGTACTTC
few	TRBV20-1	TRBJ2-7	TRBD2	CSASLLAGEQYF	TGCAGTGCTAGCCTACTAGCGGGTGAGCAGTACTTC
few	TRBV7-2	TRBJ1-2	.	CASSLALTVYGYTF	TGTGCCAGCAGCTTAGCGCTGACAGTCTATGGCTACACCTTC
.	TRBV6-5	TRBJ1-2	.	CASSSGEGGHTF	TGTGCCAGCAGTTCGGGCGAGGGTGGCCACACCTTC
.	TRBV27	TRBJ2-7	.	CASSSPPQEQYF	TGTGCCAGCAGTTCCCCCCCGCAGGAGCAGTACTTC
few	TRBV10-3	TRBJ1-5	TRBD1	CAISDAVQGGQPQHF	TGTGCCATCAGTGACGCGGTCCAGGGGGGTCAGCCCCAGCATTTT
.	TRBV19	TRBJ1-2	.	CASSTRDRNNYGYTF	TGTGCCAGTAGTACCAGGGACCGAAATAACTATGGCTACACCTTC
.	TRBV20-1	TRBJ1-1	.	CSARDGGGYTEAFF	TGCAGTGCTAGAGATGGGGGGGGATACACTGAAGCTTTCTTT
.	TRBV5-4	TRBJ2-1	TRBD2	CASSPIAGGNEQFF	TGTGCCAGCAGCCCGATAGCGGGGGGGAATGAGCAGTTCTTC
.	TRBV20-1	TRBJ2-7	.	CSAQGGDSTYEQYF	TGCAGTGCCCAAGGGGGAGACTCAACCTACGAGCAGTACTTC
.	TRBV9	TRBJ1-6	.	CASSASETEGRGSPLHF	TGTGCCAGCAGCGCTAGCGAGACTGAAGGGAGGGGATCACCCCTCCACTTT
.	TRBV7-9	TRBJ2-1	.	CASSLDNEQFF	TGTGCCAGCAGCTTAGACAATGAGCAGTTCTTC
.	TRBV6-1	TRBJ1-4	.	CASSGGAGPEKLFF	TGTGCCAGCAGTGGAGGGGCAGGGCCTGAAAAACTGTTTTTT
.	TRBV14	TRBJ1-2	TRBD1	CASSQEGGAYYGYTF	TGTGCCAGCAGCCAAGAAGGGGGCGCTTATTATGGCTACACCTTC
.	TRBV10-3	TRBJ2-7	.	CAINGAGAAYEQYF	TGTGCCATCAATGGGGCGGGGGCCGCCTACGAGCAGTACTTC
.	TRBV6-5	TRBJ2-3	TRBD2	CASSYSGGSGSVADTQYF	TGTGCCAGCAGTTACTCCGGGGGTAGCGGGAGTGTCGCGGATACGCAGTATTTT
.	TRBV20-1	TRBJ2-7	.	CSARHGGLSYEQYF	TGCAGTGCTAGACACGGGGGGCTCTCCTACGAGCAGTACTTC
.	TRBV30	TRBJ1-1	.	CAWNELSTEAFF	TGTGCCTGGAATGAGCTTAGCACTGAAGCTTTCTTT
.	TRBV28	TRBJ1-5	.	CASRNHRSGSNQPQHF	TGTGCCAGCAGGAACCACAGGTCGGGGAGCAATCAGCCCCAGCATTTT
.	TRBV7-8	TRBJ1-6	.	CASSLPNSPLHF	TGTGCCAGCAGCTTGCCCAATTCACCCCTCCACTTT
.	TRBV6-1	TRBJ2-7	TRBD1	CASSSHQQGPYEQYF	TGTGCCAGCAGCTCCCACCAACAGGGGCCCTACGAGCAGTACTTC
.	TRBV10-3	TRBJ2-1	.	CAISESRGGEQFF	TGTGCCATCAGTGAGTCGAGAGGTGGCGAGCAGTTCTTC
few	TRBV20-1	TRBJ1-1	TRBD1	CSATDRDTEAFF	TGCAGTGCCACGGACAGGGACACTGAAGCTTTCTTT
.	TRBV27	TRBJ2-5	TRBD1	CASSLRPPGQGFSETQYF	TGTGCCAGCAGTTTAAGGCCTCCAGGACAGGGATTTTCTGAGACCCAGTACTTC
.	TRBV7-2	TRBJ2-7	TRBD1	CASSLAGTGLEQYF	TGTGCCAGCAGCTTAGCGGGGACAGGGTTAGAGCAGTACTTC
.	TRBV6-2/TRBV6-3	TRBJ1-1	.	CASSYQRNTEAFF	TGTGCCAGCAGTTACCAAAGGAACACTGAAGCTTTCTTT
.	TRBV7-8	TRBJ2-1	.	CATNGDRVYNEQFF	TGTGCCACTAACGGGGATAGGGTTTACAATGAGCAGTTCTTC
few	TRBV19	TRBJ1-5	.	CASSDLAQPQHF	TGTGCCAGTAGTGACTTGGCTCAGCCCCAGCATTTT
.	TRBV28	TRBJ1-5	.	CASTGGEQPQHF	TGTGCCAGCACCGGGGGGGAGCAGCCCCAGCATTTT
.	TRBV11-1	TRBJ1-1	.	CASSPPNQGLNTEAFF	TGTGCCAGCAGCCCCCCCAATCAGGGACTGAACACTGAAGCTTTCTTT
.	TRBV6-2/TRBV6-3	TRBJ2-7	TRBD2	CASSQRTSPTTEQYF	TGTGCCAGCAGCCAAAGGACTAGCCCAACTACCGAGCAGTACTTC
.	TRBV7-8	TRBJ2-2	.	CASSPLGNTGELFF	TGTGCCAGCAGCCCGCTGGGGAACACCGGGGAGCTGTTTTTT
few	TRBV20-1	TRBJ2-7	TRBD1	CSAEKPGQERYEQYF	TGCAGTGCTGAGAAACCGGGACAGGAAAGGTACGAGCAGTACTTC
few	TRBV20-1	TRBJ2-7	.	CSARSRDFHYEQYF	TGCAGTGCTAGATCCCGGGACTTCCACTACGAGCAGTACTTC
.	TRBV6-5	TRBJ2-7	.	CASSYSIGETLYEQYF	TGTGCCAGCAGTTACTCGATAGGGGAGACCCTCTACGAGCAGTACTTC
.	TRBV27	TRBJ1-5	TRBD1	CASSARQGVFQPQHF	TGTGCCAGCAGTGCGAGACAGGGAGTGTTCCAGCCCCAGCATTTT
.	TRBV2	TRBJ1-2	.	CASSEGGAGYGYTF	TGTGCCAGCAGTGAAGGCGGGGCCGGCTATGGCTACACCTTC
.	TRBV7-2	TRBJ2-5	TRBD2	CASSPLAGRGGTQYF	TGTGCCAGCAGCCCACTAGCGGGGAGAGGGGGGACCCAGTACTTC
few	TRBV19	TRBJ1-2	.	CASSISVRAGYTF	TGTGCCAGTAGTATATCCGTTCGGGCTGGCTACACCTTC
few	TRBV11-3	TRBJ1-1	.	CASSLRQEGTEAFF	TGTGCCAGCAGCTTGAGACAGGAGGGCACTGAAGCTTTCTTT
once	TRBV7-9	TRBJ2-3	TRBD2	CASSREGLAGVDTQYF	TGTGCCAGCAGCCGAGAGGGCCTAGCGGGAGTGGATACGCAGTATTTT
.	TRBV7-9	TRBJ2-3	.	CASSFETLRTDTQYF	TGTGCCAGCAGCTTTGAGACGCTCCGCACAGATACGCAGTATTTT
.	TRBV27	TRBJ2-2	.	CASSLTPVGTGELFF	TGTGCCAGCAGTTTAACCCCCGTGGGCACCGGGGAGCTGTTTTTT
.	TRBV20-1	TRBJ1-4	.	CSASPPTTNEKLFF	TGCAGTGCTTCACCGCCAACAACTAATGAAAAACTGTTTTTT
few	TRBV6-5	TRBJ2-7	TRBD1	CASSYSKGAGGVYEQYF	TGTGCCAGCAGTTACTCTAAGGGGGCAGGGGGCGTCTACGAGCAGTACTTC